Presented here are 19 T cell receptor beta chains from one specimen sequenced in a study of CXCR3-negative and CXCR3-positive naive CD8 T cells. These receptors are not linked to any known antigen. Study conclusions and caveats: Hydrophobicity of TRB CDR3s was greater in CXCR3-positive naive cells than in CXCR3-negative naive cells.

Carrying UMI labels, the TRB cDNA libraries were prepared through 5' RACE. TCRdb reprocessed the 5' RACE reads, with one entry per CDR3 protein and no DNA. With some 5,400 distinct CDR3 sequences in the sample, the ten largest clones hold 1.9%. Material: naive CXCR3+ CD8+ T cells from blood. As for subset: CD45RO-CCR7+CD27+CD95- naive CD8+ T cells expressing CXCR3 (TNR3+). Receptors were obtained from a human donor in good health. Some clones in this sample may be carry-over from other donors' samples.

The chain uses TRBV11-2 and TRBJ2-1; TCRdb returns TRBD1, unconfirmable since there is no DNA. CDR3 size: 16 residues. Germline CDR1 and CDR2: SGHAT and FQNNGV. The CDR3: CASSSNGGTDYNEQFF.

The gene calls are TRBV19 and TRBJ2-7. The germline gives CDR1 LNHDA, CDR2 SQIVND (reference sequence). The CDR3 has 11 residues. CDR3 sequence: CASKANGEQYF.

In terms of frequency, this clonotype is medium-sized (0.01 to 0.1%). CDR3: CAISDIWTGEYNEQFF. This chain uses TRBV10-3 with TRBJ2-1; TCRdb's D gene call, TRBD1, goes unchecked for lack of DNA. CDR1 and CDR2 (germline): ENHRY, SYGVKD. This CDR3 has 16 amino acids.

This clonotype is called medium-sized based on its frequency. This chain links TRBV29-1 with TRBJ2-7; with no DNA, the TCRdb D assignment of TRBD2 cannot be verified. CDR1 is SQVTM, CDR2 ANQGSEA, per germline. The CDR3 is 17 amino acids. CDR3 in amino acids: CSVAKVASGVFSYEQYF.

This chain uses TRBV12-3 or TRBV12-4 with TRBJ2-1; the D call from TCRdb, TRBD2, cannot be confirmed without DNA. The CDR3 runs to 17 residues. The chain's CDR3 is CASSFHLAGGRHNEQFF.

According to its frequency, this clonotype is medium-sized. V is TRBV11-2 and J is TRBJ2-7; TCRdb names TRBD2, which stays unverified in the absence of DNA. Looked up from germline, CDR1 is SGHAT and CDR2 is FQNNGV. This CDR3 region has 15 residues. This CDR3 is CASSLAAGPSYEQYF.

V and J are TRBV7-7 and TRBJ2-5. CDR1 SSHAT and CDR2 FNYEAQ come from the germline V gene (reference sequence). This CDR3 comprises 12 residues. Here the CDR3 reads CALQAVGETQYF.

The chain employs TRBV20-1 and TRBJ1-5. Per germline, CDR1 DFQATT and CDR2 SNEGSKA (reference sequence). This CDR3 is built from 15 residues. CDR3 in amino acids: CSASDFKNGNQPQHF.

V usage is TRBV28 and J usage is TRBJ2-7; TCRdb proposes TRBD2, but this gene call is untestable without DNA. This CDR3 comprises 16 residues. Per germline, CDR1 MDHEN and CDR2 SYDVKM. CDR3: CASSFYPAGKAHEQYF.

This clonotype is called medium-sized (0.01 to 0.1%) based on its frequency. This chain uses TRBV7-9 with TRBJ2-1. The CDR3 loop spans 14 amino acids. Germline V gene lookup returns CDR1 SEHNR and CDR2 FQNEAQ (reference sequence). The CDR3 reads CASIQSLSYNEQFF. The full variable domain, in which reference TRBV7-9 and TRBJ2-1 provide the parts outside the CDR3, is DTGVSQNPRHKITKRGQNVTFRCDPISEHNRLYWYRQTLGQGPEFLTYFQNEAQLEKSRLLSDRFSAERPKGSFSTLEIQRTEQGDSAMYLCASIQSLSYNEQFFGPGTRLTVL.

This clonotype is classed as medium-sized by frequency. This CDR3 reads CASSSSGGSQETQYF. The J gene is TRBJ2-5, the V gene TRBV6-2 or TRBV6-3; TCRdb lists TRBD2, though no DNA is available to test this call. Germline values: CDR1 MNHEY, CDR2 SVGEGT. The CDR3 is made up of 15 amino acids.

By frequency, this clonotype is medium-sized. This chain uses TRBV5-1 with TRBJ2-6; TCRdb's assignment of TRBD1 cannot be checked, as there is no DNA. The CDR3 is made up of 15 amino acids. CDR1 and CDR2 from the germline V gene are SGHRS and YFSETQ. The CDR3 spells CASSDGTTGANVLTF.

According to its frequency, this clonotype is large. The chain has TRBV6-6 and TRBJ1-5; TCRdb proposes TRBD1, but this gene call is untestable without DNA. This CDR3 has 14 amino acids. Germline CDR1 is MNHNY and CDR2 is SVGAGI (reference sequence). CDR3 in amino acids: CASRPRGENQPQHF.

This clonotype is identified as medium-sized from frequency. The CDR3 spells CASTGTGFYEQYF. The J gene is TRBJ2-7, the V gene TRBV6-5; the D call of TRBD1 rests on TCRdb alone, since no DNA is present to check it. This CDR3 is 13 amino acids long. Germline loops: CDR1 MNHEY, CDR2 SVGAGI.

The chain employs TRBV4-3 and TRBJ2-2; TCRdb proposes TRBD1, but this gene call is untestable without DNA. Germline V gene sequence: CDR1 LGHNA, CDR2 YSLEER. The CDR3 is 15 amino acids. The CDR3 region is CASSPLQGITGELFF.

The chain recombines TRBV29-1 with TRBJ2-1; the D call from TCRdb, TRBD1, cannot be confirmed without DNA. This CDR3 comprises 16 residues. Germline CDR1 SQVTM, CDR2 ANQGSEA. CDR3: CSVDPTGTGMYNEQFF.

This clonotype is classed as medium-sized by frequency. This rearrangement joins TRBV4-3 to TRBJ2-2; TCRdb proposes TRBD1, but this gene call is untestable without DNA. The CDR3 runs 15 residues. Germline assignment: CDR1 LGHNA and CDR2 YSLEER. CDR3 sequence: CASSQGTDNTGELFF.

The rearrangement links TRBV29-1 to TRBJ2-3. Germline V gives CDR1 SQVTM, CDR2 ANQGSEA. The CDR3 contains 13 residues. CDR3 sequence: CSVDGLVPDTQYF.

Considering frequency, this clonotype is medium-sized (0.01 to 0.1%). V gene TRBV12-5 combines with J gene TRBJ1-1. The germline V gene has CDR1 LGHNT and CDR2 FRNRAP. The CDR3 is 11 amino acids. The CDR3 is CASGWNTEAFF.